These T cell receptor beta chains were read from a single sample in a study of T cells in Graves' hyperthyroidism and ophthalmopathy. TCRdb reprocessed the multiplex PCR reads via MiXCR and lists one record per CDR3 protein. This sample has 480,000 or so distinct CDR3 sequences, with 40% to 50% found just once. Sequenced material: peripheral blood or thyroid tissue (not recorded which). These receptors were collected from an adult woman with Graves' disease, either hyperthyroidism or ophthalmopathy (not recorded which). Both conserved end residues are part of each CDR3. The D gene is left open where the match is weak. For some rows the clone size is stated as once, few or many, or as a class when expanded; others skip it.

12 | TRBJ2-5 | once | TRBV12-3/TRBV12-4 | . | CASSLGNQPQYF | TGTGCCAGCAGTTTGGGCAATCAGCCCCAGTACTTC
11 | TRBJ1-2 | many | TRBV29-1 | . | CSLVPVYGYTF | TGCAGCTTAGTACCCGTCTATGGCTACACCTTC
16 | TRBJ2-5 | once | TRBV24-1 | . | CATSGANTDSNQPQYF | TGTGCCACCAGTGGCGCTAACACTGATAGCAATCAGCCCCAGTACTTC
15 | TRBJ2-7 | . | TRBV5-1 | TRBD1 | CASSFGTGGSPEQYF | TGCGCCAGCAGCTTTGGGACAGGGGGTTCGCCCGAGCAGTACTTC
11 | TRBJ2-5 | . | TRBV10-3 | . | CASGAQETQYF | TGTGCTTCGGGGGCCCAAGAGACCCAGTACTTC
14 | TRBJ2-7 | . | TRBV5-1 | TRBD2 | CASSFEREPYEQYF | TGCGCCAGCAGCTTCGAGCGGGAGCCCTACGAGCAGTACTTC
16 | TRBJ2-3 | . | TRBV4-3 | . | CASSQEVTRPRDTQYF | TGCGCCAGCAGCCAAGAAGTGACTAGGCCGAGGGATACGCAGTATTTT
15 | TRBJ2-5 | once | TRBV10-3 | TRBD1 | CAISEGTGLQETQYF | TGTGCCATCAGTGAAGGGACAGGGTTACAAGAGACCCAGTACTTC
16 | TRBJ2-7 | many | TRBV7-2 | TRBD1 | CASSWKTGAIAYEQYF | TGTGCCAGCAGCTGGAAAACAGGGGCCATCGCCTACGAGCAGTACTTC
13 | TRBJ2-5 | . | TRBV6-1 | . | CASSEGMGETQYF | TGTGCCAGCAGTGAGGGCATGGGGGAGACCCAGTACTTC
17 | TRBJ2-5 | . | TRBV4-1 | . | CASSQMGLYGRGETQYF | TGCGCCAGCAGCCAGATGGGACTCTATGGCAGAGGTGAGACCCAGTACTTC
13 | TRBJ2-5 | many | TRBV6-2/TRBV6-3 | . | CASSWRPMETQYF | TGTGCCAGCAGTTGGAGGCCGATGGAGACCCAGTACTTC
14 | TRBJ1-3 | many | TRBV5-1 | . | CASILDSSGNTIYF | TGCGCCAGCATCCTTGACTCATCTGGAAACACCATATATTTT
13 | TRBJ2-5 | . | TRBV6-4 | TRBD1 | CASSEGGSETQYF | TGTGCCAGCAGTGAAGGGGGCTCCGAGACCCAGTACTTC
17 | TRBJ2-5 | . | TRBV6-2/TRBV6-3 | . | CASTEGFRAGRQETQYF | TGTGCCAGCACCGAGGGTTTTAGGGCCGGACGACAAGAGACCCAGTACTTC
11 | TRBJ2-5 | many | TRBV2 | . | CASLGRETQYF | TGTGCCTCCTTAGGTCGGGAGACCCAGTACTTC
15 | TRBJ1-4 | . | TRBV5-1 | . | CASTMGGPVQEKLFF | TGCGCCAGCACCATGGGGGGGCCCGTCCAGGAAAAACTGTTTTTT
15 | TRBJ1-3 | . | TRBV27 | . | CASSRRGRDENTIYF | TGTGCCAGCAGCCGACGTGGGAGAGACGAAAACACCATATATTTT
17 | TRBJ2-7 | . | TRBV11-2 | TRBD1 | CASSLGMGQGVSYEQYF | TGTGCCAGCAGCTTAGGAATGGGACAGGGGGTCTCCTACGAGCAGTACTTC
14 | TRBJ2-7 | many | TRBV7-9 | . | CASSSRGGSGEQYF | TGTGCCAGCAGCTCCCGTGGAGGTTCGGGGGAGCAGTACTTC
15 | TRBJ2-5 | . | TRBV7-2 | TRBD2 | CASRRTARGGQPQYF | TGTGCCAGTAGAAGGACCGCCCGGGGGGGTCAGCCCCAGTACTTC
15 | TRBJ1-5 | . | TRBV7-8 | . | CASSLGWQRNQPQHF | TGTGCCAGCAGCTTAGGTTGGCAGCGCAATCAGCCCCAGCATTTT
12 | TRBJ1-2 | many | TRBV5-5 | . | CASSFLGRGYTF | TGTGCCAGCAGCTTCTTAGGCAGAGGCTACACCTTC
13 | TRBJ2-1 | . | TRBV10-2 | . | CASSEASSNEQFF | TGCGCCAGCAGTGAGGCTAGTAGCAATGAGCAGTTCTTC
11 | TRBJ2-5 | . | TRBV2 | TRBD2 | CASTLAGGRFF | TGTGCCAGCACTCTAGCGGGAGGCCGCTTCTTC
15 | TRBJ1-4 | . | TRBV28 | . | CASSQPGGTNEKLFF | TGTGCCAGCAGTCAGCCGGGCGGAACGAATGAAAAACTGTTTTTT
17 | TRBJ2-2 | . | TRBV7-9 | . | CASSFDLLAAATGELFF | TGTGCCAGCAGCTTCGATCTCTTAGCGGCAGCCACCGGGGAGCTGTTTTTT
13 | TRBJ2-7 | . | TRBV7-9 | . | CASSLGPLDEQYF | TGTGCCAGCAGCTTGGGACCCTTGGACGAGCAGTACTTC
13 | TRBJ1-1 | many | TRBV19 | . | CASSIRGSTEAFF | TGTGCCAGTAGTATAAGGGGGTCCACTGAAGCTTTCTTT
14 | TRBJ2-7 | many | TRBV12-3/TRBV12-4 | . | CASSLGTTVAEQYF | TGTGCCAGCAGTTTAGGGACTACCGTGGCCGAGCAGTACTTC
17 | TRBJ1-2 | many | TRBV11-2 | TRBD1 | CASSLLDRVGIVDGYTF | TGTGCCAGCAGCTTACTCGACAGGGTGGGGATAGTCGATGGCTACACCTTC
15 | TRBJ1-2 | many | TRBV14 | . | CASSHGAGINYGYTF | TGTGCCAGCAGCCATGGTGCAGGGATTAACTATGGCTACACCTTC
14 | TRBJ2-5 | . | TRBV29-1 | TRBD2 | CSVNLIAGQETQYF | TGCAGCGTTAACCTTATAGCGGGACAAGAGACCCAGTACTTC
10 | TRBJ1-2 | many | TRBV19 | . | CASKTDGYTF | TGTGCCAGTAAGACAGATGGCTACACCTTC
15 | TRBJ2-1 | few | TRBV2 | TRBD2 | CASSESAGGRDEQFF | TGTGCCAGCAGTGAATCGGCGGGAGGACGTGATGAGCAGTTCTTC
13 | TRBJ1-1 | . | TRBV20-1 | . | CSAPTGMNTEAFF | TGCAGTGCCCCGACGGGGATGAACACTGAAGCTTTCTTT
12 | TRBJ2-7 | . | TRBV20-1 | . | CSARQYSYEQYF | TGCAGCGCAAGACAGTACTCCTACGAGCAGTACTTC
12 | TRBJ1-2 | . | TRBV28 | . | CASSLWAGGYTF | TGTGCCAGCAGTTTATGGGCCGGAGGCTACACCTTC
14 | TRBJ2-7 | many | TRBV28 | . | CASSLKVIGDEQYF | TGTGCCAGCAGCTTGAAGGTCATAGGTGACGAGCAGTACTTC
14 | TRBJ2-7 | . | TRBV7-9 | . | CASSSTGLSYEQYF | TGTGCCAGCAGCTCCACGGGACTTTCCTACGAGCAGTACTTC
14 | TRBJ2-5 | . | TRBV10-3 | . | CAISSRARQETQYF | TGTGCCATCAGTTCGCGGGCCCGCCAAGAGACCCAGTACTTC
16 | TRBJ2-2 | few | TRBV7-9 | . | CASSAGQRQNTGELFF | TGTGCCAGCTCGGCTGGTCAGAGACAGAACACCGGGGAGCTGTTTTTT
16 | TRBJ2-2 | many | TRBV15 | TRBD2 | CATSRVPSSGNGELFF | TGTGCCACCAGCAGGGTCCCCTCTAGCGGGAATGGGGAGCTGTTTTTT
15 | TRBJ1-1 | . | TRBV5-6 | . | CASSLVGAGNTEAFF | TGTGCCAGCAGCTTGGTTGGAGCAGGGAACACTGAAGCTTTCTTT
15 | TRBJ1-2 | . | TRBV29-1 | TRBD1 | CSVEDGQGIAYGYTF | TGCAGCGTTGAGGATGGACAGGGCATTGCCTATGGCTACACCTTC
12 | TRBJ2-5 | . | TRBV7-9 | . | CASSMGRETQYF | TGTGCCAGCAGTATGGGGCGAGAGACCCAGTACTTC